This T cell receptor beta chain emerged from a study of T cell changes during pregnancy in multiple sclerosis. Germline assignment: CDR1 SQVTM and CDR2 ANQGSEA. Trimming at V came to 7 bases and at J to 3 bases, leaving 11 bases not matched to a gene. CDR3 length equals 14 residues. Profiling relied on immunoSEQ multiplex PCR, and the TCRdb table lists in-frame clones only, not all of them. The sample records under 55,000 clones, 93% being singletons. The sample in question was peripheral blood, obtained in the second trimester of pregnancy. This chain uses TRBV29-1 with TRBJ1-1, with 7 bases lining up with TRBD1. The source of this sequence is a female donor with multiple sclerosis, enrolled in a pregnancy study. Written as DNA, the CDR3 is TGCAGCGCCGCTAGCAGGGGGACCTACACTGAAGCTTTCTTT. Residues: CSAASRGTYTEAFF.